This T cell receptor beta chain stems from a study of T cell repertoires in cytomegalovirus infection. This clonotype appeared many times. The CDR3 is 15 residues long. Trimming removed 7 bases from V and 9 bases from J, with 25 bases in between. TCRdb ran MiXCR on the reads and lists one entry per CDR3 protein. The sample lists 270,000 or so distinct CDR3 sequences; about 17% were seen once. This chain links TRBV12-3 or TRBV12-4 with TRBJ2-7; unclear D gene. The specimen was CD8+ T cells from PBMCs. The source is a human donor in good health (CMV status not recorded). Some clones in this sample may be carry-over from other donors' samples. The CDR3, as DNA: TGTGCCAGCACAACGTGGGCAGGATCCCTAGGACGGCAGTACTTC. This encodes CASTTWAGSLGRQYF.